The rows below give T cell receptor beta chains drawn from one sample of a study of identical twins. TCRdb recomputed calls from the 5' RACE reads with MiXCR, one row per CDR3 protein. The data hold 500,000 to 550,000 distinct CDR3 sequences, with about a fifth observed a single time. The sample was also reused in another study, on yellow fever vaccine responses in identical twins.

Sequencing used CD4+ T cells sorted from blood. The receptor set was obtained from a young woman in good health. Each CDR3 is given with its conserved first and last residue. D genes are given only for firm matches. Not every row has a clone size; where given, it reads once, few, many or a size class.

v_gene	d_gene	j_gene	abundance	CDR3nt	CDR3aa
TRBV3-1	TRBD1	TRBJ2-7	NA	TGTGCCAGCAGCCGAGGGGGGACAGGAAAATCCTACGAGCAGTACTTC	CASSRGGTGKSYEQYF
TRBV4-2	TRBD1	TRBJ1-2	NA	TGTGCCAGCAGCCAAGTCAACCGGGACAGGGGGCATGGCTACACCTTC	CASSQVNRDRGHGYTF
TRBV24-1	TRBD2	TRBJ2-1	few	TGTGCCACCAGTGGTACGGGACTAGCGGACAATGAGCAGTTCTTC	CATSGTGLADNEQFF
TRBV5-1	TRBD2	TRBJ2-1	NA	TGCGCCAGCAGCTTGCAGACTAGCGGGGGAACAGAGTTCTTC	CASSLQTSGGTEFF
TRBV5-1	TRBD1	TRBJ2-6	NA	TGCGCCAGCAGCTTGTCGCCCAACAGGGGAGTAGGCTCTGGGGCCAACGTCCTGACTTTC	CASSLSPNRGVGSGANVLTF
TRBV20-1	NA	TRBJ1-3	NA	TGCAGTGCTAGTTGGGGGCTTGGAAACACCATATATTTT	CSASWGLGNTIYF
TRBV12-3/TRBV12-4	TRBD1	TRBJ2-5	few	TGTGCCAGCAGTCACACAGGGGGAACCCAAGAGACCCAGTACTTC	CASSHTGGTQETQYF
TRBV2	NA	TRBJ1-6	many	TGTGCCGGAAGGACAGATTTTAATTCACCCCTCCACTTT	CAGRTDFNSPLHF
TRBV2	NA	TRBJ1-1	few	TGTGCCAGCAGAGCCCAGCCCAACACTGAAGCTTTCTTT	CASRAQPNTEAFF
TRBV7-9	NA	TRBJ1-5	few	TGTGCCAGCAGCCCCGCGGGACCTCACGGGAATCAGCCCCAGCATTTT	CASSPAGPHGNQPQHF
TRBV7-9	NA	TRBJ2-2	few	TGTGCCAGCTCGCGGAAGGTGAACACCGGGGAGCTGTTTTTT	CASSRKVNTGELFF
TRBV29-1	TRBD1	TRBJ2-3	NA	TGCAGCGTTGAAGTGGACAGGGTCATGGATACGCAGTATTTT	CSVEVDRVMDTQYF
TRBV2	NA	TRBJ2-3	NA	TGTGCCAGCCACAGGGCTTGGCAGGCCCCCACAGATACGCAGTATTTT	CASHRAWQAPTDTQYF
TRBV5-1	TRBD1	TRBJ2-1	NA	TGCGCCACCACGGACAGGGGAATAGGTGAGCAGTTCTTC	CATTDRGIGEQFF
TRBV5-6	NA	TRBJ2-3	many	TGTGCCAGCAGCCTGGGACCTGTCACAGATACGCAGTATTTT	CASSLGPVTDTQYF
TRBV15	NA	TRBJ1-4	many	TGTGCCACCAGCATCCGACGCGGCCTACGGGAAAAACTGTTTTTT	CATSIRRGLREKLFF
TRBV10-3	TRBD2	TRBJ2-7	NA	TGTGCCATCAGTTCAGCTAGCGGGAGCTACGAGCAGTACTTC	CAISSASGSYEQYF
TRBV28	NA	TRBJ1-1	NA	TGTGCCAGCAGTTTGGCCCGTCCTCCGAACACTGAAGCTTTCTTT	CASSLARPPNTEAFF
TRBV10-2	NA	TRBJ2-6	NA	TGCGCCAGCAGTGAAAGAAGGGCTGGGGCCAACGTCCTGACTTTC	CASSERRAGANVLTF
TRBV20-1	TRBD2	TRBJ2-7	NA	TGCAGTGCTAGAGGGACGGGAGGTACCGAGCAGTACTTC	CSARGTGGTEQYF
TRBV20-1	NA	TRBJ2-2	NA	TGCAGTGCTAGAGATCAGAGGGGGTGGAACACCGGGGAGCTGTTTTTT	CSARDQRGWNTGELFF
TRBV3-1	NA	TRBJ2-6	NA	TGTGCCAGCAGCCAAGTGACAGGCCGTAGCTCTGGGGCCAACGTCCTGACTTTC	CASSQVTGRSSGANVLTF
TRBV5-1	TRBD1	TRBJ2-3	few	TGCGCCAGCCGGGACAGCGATACAGATACGCAGTATTTT	CASRDSDTDTQYF
TRBV6-5	NA	TRBJ1-1	NA	TGTGCCAGCAGGGGAATAGATACTGAAGCTTTCTTT	CASRGIDTEAFF
TRBV7-2	TRBD1	TRBJ2-7	NA	TGTGCCAGCAGCTTAGTCCGGACAGGGGATTACTACGAGCAGTACTTC	CASSLVRTGDYYEQYF
TRBV3-1	NA	TRBJ2-1	few	TGTGCCAGCAGCCAAATGGGTTTAGAAAATGAGCAGTTCTTC	CASSQMGLENEQFF
TRBV24-1	NA	TRBJ2-3	few	TGTGCCACCAGTGACAACCTCCGGCCCACAGATACGCAGTATTTT	CATSDNLRPTDTQYF
TRBV5-5	NA	TRBJ1-1	NA	TGTGCCAGCAGCTTGGCGGGGGCTTGGACTGAAGCTTTCTTT	CASSLAGAWTEAFF
TRBV4-2	NA	TRBJ2-1	NA	TGTGCCAGCAGTCGTTTGGGGGAGGCGGGGAATGAGCAGTTCTTC	CASSRLGEAGNEQFF
TRBV12-3/TRBV12-4	TRBD1	TRBJ1-2	NA	TGTGCCAGCAGTTTACAGGGGGCGAAAGGCTACACCTTC	CASSLQGAKGYTF
TRBV18	NA	TRBJ2-3	NA	TGTGCCAGCTCACCAGACCTCATGTCAGATACGCAGTATTTT	CASSPDLMSDTQYF
TRBV20-1	TRBD2	TRBJ2-7	NA	TGCAGTGTCCTCGATAGATTCTCGGCTAGCGGAACCTACGAGCAGTACTTC	CSVLDRFSASGTYEQYF
TRBV16	NA	TRBJ2-1	NA	TGTGCCAGCAGCGGGGGGTTGTTTGAGCAGTTCTTC	CASSGGLFEQFF
TRBV6-2/TRBV6-3	TRBD1	TRBJ2-7	few	TGTGCCAGCAGTTACGAGTTGCTAGGGGACAGGGGGCCCCGAATTGACGAGCAGTACTTC	CASSYELLGDRGPRIDEQYF
TRBV5-1	NA	TRBJ1-1	few	TGCGCCAGCAGCTTGATTCCCGGGGGATCTGAAGCTTTCTTT	CASSLIPGGSEAFF
TRBV6-5	NA	TRBJ1-1	NA	TGTGGCAGCAGTTACTCTTTACAGGAGCCGTACACTGAAGCTTTCTTT	CGSSYSLQEPYTEAFF
TRBV4-1	TRBD1	TRBJ1-1	NA	TGCGCCAGCAGCCAAGGACAGGGGCGAGACACTGAAGCTTTCTTT	CASSQGQGRDTEAFF
TRBV5-1	TRBD2	TRBJ2-7	many	TGTGCCAGCAGCCTAGGGACTAGCGGGACCTACGAGCAGTACTTC	CASSLGTSGTYEQYF
TRBV5-1	TRBD2	TRBJ2-7	NA	TGCGCCAGCAGCTTGACGGGGACTACCTACGAGCAGTACTTC	CASSLTGTTYEQYF
TRBV9	TRBD2	TRBJ2-3	NA	TGTGCCAGCAGCACTCAAAGCGGGAGGACAGATACGCAGTATTTT	CASSTQSGRTDTQYF
TRBV6-5	TRBD1	TRBJ1-2	NA	TGTGCCAGCAGTCTACAGGGGACTGGTGGCTACACCTTC	CASSLQGTGGYTF
TRBV20-1	TRBD1	TRBJ1-5	NA	TGCAGTGCTAGAGCACAGGGGCCCCAGCCCCAGCATTTT	CSARAQGPQPQHF
TRBV7-8	TRBD2	TRBJ2-2	NA	TGTGCCAGCAGCTTAGAACGGGGGGTTACAAACCCCGGGGAGCTGTTTTTT	CASSLERGVTNPGELFF
TRBV5-1	TRBD1	TRBJ1-1	NA	TGCGCCAGCAGCTTGGGGACTACAGGGGGCGGCACTGAAGCTTTCTTT	CASSLGTTGGGTEAFF
TRBV5-1	TRBD2	TRBJ2-1	NA	TGCGCCAGCAGCTTGCTACCGTCTGGCGGGGGGGCCAGGGATGAGCAGTTCTTC	CASSLLPSGGGARDEQFF
TRBV12-3/TRBV12-4	TRBD2	TRBJ2-2	few	TGTGCCATCCGGACCATAGCGGGAGGGCCCGGCACCGGGGAGCTGTTTTTT	CAIRTIAGGPGTGELFF